The 4 T cell receptor beta chains presented below share a single source sample, sequenced in a study of blood T cells in healthy people across ages. The authors ran a second PCR of about 6 to 12 cycles using a sample-barcoded 5' primer and a J-beta primer mix. MiXCR, applied by TCRdb to the 5' RACE reads, yields one record per CDR3 protein. The sample records roughly 2 million distinct CDR3 sequences, about 50% being singletons. The specimen was blood. The receptors were gathered from a woman in her 40s in good health.

V is TRBV4-3 and J is TRBJ2-1; 9 bases fit TRBD2. The CDR3 is made up of 17 amino acids. With V trimmed by 3 bases and J by 4 bases, 10 bases remained unmatched. Germline V gene lookup returns CDR1 LGHNA and CDR2 YSLEER. For the CDR3, the DNA is TGCGCCAGCAGCCAGATCAGCGGGGGGTTGCGATACAATGAGCAGTTCTTC. Translated: CASSQISGGLRYNEQFF.

The J gene is TRBJ2-3, the V gene TRBV2; TRBD1 matches at 9 bases. Germline V gene sequence: CDR1 SNHLY, CDR2 FYNNEI. V lost 6 bases to trimming and J lost 6 bases; unmatched junction nucleotides: 10. CDR3 size: 15 residues. CDR3 coding DNA: TGTGCCAGCAGATTAAGGACAGGGGTGATGGATACGCAGTATTTT. Protein: CASRLRTGVMDTQYF. The variable domain in full, completed from reference TRBV2 and TRBJ2-3, reads EPEVTQTPSHQVTQMGQEVILRCVPISNHLYFYWYRQILGQKVEFLVSFYNNEISEKSEIFDDQFSVERPDGSNFTLKIRSTKLEDSAMYFCASRLRTGVMDTQYFGPGTRLTVL.

The V call is TRBV6-6, the J call TRBJ2-4, with D unresolved. Germline V gives CDR1 MNHNY, CDR2 SVGAGI (reference sequence). Deletions cut 5 bases from V and 7 bases from J, with 15 bases between. This CDR3 contains 14 residues. The CDR3 sequence: CASSPTPPTNIQYF. CDR3 nucleotide sequence: TGTGCCAGCAGTCCGACACCCCCCACTAACATTCAGTACTTC.

This sequence joins TRBV11-2 and TRBJ2-1, with TRBD2 matching 7 bases. Germline CDR1 and CDR2: SGHAT and FQNNGV. Trimming removed 3 bases from V and 0 bases from J; junction bases left unmatched: 2. This CDR3 is built from 15 residues. This CDR3 reads CASSLLADSYNEQFF. In DNA form, the CDR3 reads TGTGCCAGCAGCTTGCTAGCGGACTCCTACAATGAGCAGTTCTTC.